The T cell receptor (beta chain) under discussion was sequenced for a study of tissue T cells after allogeneic stem cell transplantation. Turning to the study itself: Several unmodified and three CD34-selected T-cell-depleted grafts went to graft-versus-host disease patients. Study-level results: Anatomically similar tissues had similar TCR repertoires within each patient.

Method: immunoSEQ multiplex PCR; TCRdb's copy keeps in-frame clones and lacks some. The sample records under 1,200 clones, around 80% being singletons. Notes on this clone: The antigen remains unidentified.

Enrolled prospectively were adult allogeneic hematopoietic cell transplant recipients whose graft-versus-host disease was steroid-refractory. The source material was spleen tissue, sampled at autopsy. This TCR came from a female patient between 18 and 55 years old with steroid-refractory graft-versus-host disease after an allogeneic stem cell transplant. T cells may partly derive from the graft donor.

As DNA, the CDR3 is TGTGCCAGTAGTATACATAAGGATTCACCCCTCCACTTT. As protein: CASSIHKDSPLHF. V gene TRBV19 combines with J gene TRBJ1-6, with D hard to call. Germline V gene sequence: CDR1 LNHDA, CDR2 SQIVND (reference sequence). Trimming shortened V by 2 bases and J by 8 bases, and 7 bases separated the two germline ends. CDR3 length: 13 residues.